This T cell receptor (beta chain) was identified during a study of T-cell reconstitution after alpha-beta-depleted transplantation in children. The CDR3 loop spans 13 amino acids. V lost 3 bases to trimming and J lost 6 bases, with 12 bases between them. The germline CDR1 and CDR2 sequences are LNHNV and YYDKDF (reference sequence). For this clonotype: Its antigen is still unknown.

Findings and limits, study-wide: The origin of alpha-beta T cells about two months after transplant was reportedly several hundred expanded graft clones. Newly produced T cells mostly provided counts and TCRbeta diversity after one year, as hyperexpanded clones declined.

Molecular barcoding with unique molecular identifiers was used for the TCRbeta library. TCRdb fed the PCR reads into MiXCR, producing one record per CDR3 protein. This sample has 800,000 to 1,000,000 distinct CDR3 sequences, with roughly 29% found just once. The receptor was isolated from a boy under two years old who had a stem cell transplant for SCID, so the T cells may come from the graft donor. The input for sequencing was PBMCs, mostly from graft donor cells, taken 360 days after TCRalphabeta/CD19-depleted stem cell transplant. V gene TRBV15 combines with J gene TRBJ2-7; a weak D match, TRBD2 (6 bases). The CDR3 DNA follows: TGTGCCACCAGCAGCCCGACTAGTCCCGAGCAGTACTTC. This gives the protein CATSSPTSPEQYF.